The 32 T cell receptor beta chains given below trace back to one sample, sequenced in a study of cytomegalovirus exposure and HLA in healthy donors. PCR was performed using 60 Vbeta and 13 Jbeta primers. Only in-frame clones appear in the TCRdb table, and some are missing; sequencing was by immunoSEQ multiplex PCR. The sample has about 98,000 clones; roughly 70% are singletons. Sequencing input: PBMCs. All receptors derive from a male donor in good health and CMV-seronegative.

The chain has TRBV27 and TRBJ2-1; maybe TRBD2 (5 bases). Germline V lookup: CDR1 MNHEY, CDR2 SMNVEV (reference sequence). The germline V and J ends were trimmed by 8 bases and 3 bases, with 14 bases remaining between them. The CDR3 contains 14 residues. In DNA, the CDR3 is TGTGCCAGCGTAAGCGGAACTTTCTACAATGAGCAGTTCTTC. This encodes CASVSGTFYNEQFF.

The V gene is TRBV11-2, the J gene TRBJ2-5; TRBD1 aligns across 10 bases. The CDR3 runs 14 residues. The J segment lost 13 bases and the V segment lost 1 base, leaving 9 bases of the junction unmatched. The germline gives CDR1 SGHAT, CDR2 FQNNGV. CDR3 nucleotide sequence: TGTGCCAGCAGCTTAGGAGACAGGGGGCCGATGGCGTACTTC. Protein sequence: CASSLGDRGPMAYF.

This chain links TRBV28 with TRBJ2-1; 7 nucleotides match TRBD2. Trimming cost V 6 bases and J 2 bases; bases outside gene matches: 7. Germline-derived CDR1 and CDR2 are MDHEN and SYDVKM. The CDR3 runs to 15 residues. DNA for the CDR3: TGTGCCAGCAGCTCCCCGGGACTACCCTACAATGAGCAGTTCTTC. This gives the protein CASSSPGLPYNEQFF.

This clone showed up just a few times. The chain carries TRBV28 and TRBJ2-5, with D perhaps TRBD2 (6 bases). CDR1 is MDHEN, CDR2 SYDVKM, per germline. The CDR3 runs to 14 residues. The ends were cut back, 2 bases at V and 4 bases at J, with 11 bases in the middle. CDR3 DNA: TGTGCCAGCAGTTTAATGGGGGGATCAGAGACCCAGTACTTC. Translation gives CASSLMGGSETQYF.

The chain couples TRBV18 to TRBJ2-7; TRBD2 matches at 10 bases. CDR1 is KGHSH, CDR2 LQKENI, per germline. The junction had 6 bases not matched to a gene; V was cut back by 2 bases and J by 2 bases. CDR3 length: 16 amino acids. Written as DNA, the CDR3 is TGTGCCAGCTCACCAGGACTAGCGGATCCTACCTACGAGCAGTACTTC. It yields the protein CASSPGLADPTYEQYF.

The rearrangement joins TRBV6-1 to TRBJ2-7; TRBD2 might be the D (5 bases). The germline gives CDR1 MNHNS, CDR2 SASEGT. V lost 4 bases and J lost 12, with 16 bases in between. CDR3 length equals 12 residues. CDR3 DNA sequence: TGTGCCAGCAGTGGCTCCAGCGGTTTTCGGTACTTC. Its translation: CASSGSSGFRYF.

The rearrangement joins TRBV7-3 to TRBJ2-7; 13 bases are a match to TRBD2. CDR3 size: 16 residues. V was clipped by 5 bases and J by 2 bases; unmatched bases: 6. CDR1 and CDR2 (germline): SGHTA, FQGTGA. CDR3 region: CASSPRLAGGTYEQYF. CDR3 nucleotide sequence: TGTGCCAGCAGCCCAAGACTAGCGGGAGGTACCTACGAGCAGTACTTC.

The gene calls are TRBV20-1 and TRBJ1-1; perhaps TRBD1 as D (6 bases). V was cut by 5 bases and J by 11 bases, with 15 bases left in between. Germline V gene data show CDR1 as DFQATT and CDR2 as SNEGSKA (reference sequence). The CDR3 consists of 11 residues. This CDR3 reads CSAAPTGWAFF. The CDR3 DNA follows: TGCAGTGCTGCCCCGACAGGCTGGGCTTTCTTT.

CDR3 bases: TGTGCCGGCGGGAGAGTATCTGGGGGCGCTGAAGCTTTCTTT. It codes for CAGGRVSGGAEAFF. The chain joins TRBV5-4 to TRBJ1-1; a weak D match, TRBD1 (6 bases). Per germline, CDR1 SGHNT and CDR2 YYREEE (reference sequence). There are 14 residues in the CDR3. Deletions cut 10 bases from V and 6 bases from J, with 22 bases between.

The chain's CDR3 is CASSFQAGGYNEQFF. The CDR3 nucleotides read TGTGCCAGCAGTTTTCAAGCGGGAGGGTACAATGAGCAGTTCTTC. The rearrangement uses TRBV27 and TRBJ2-1; 10 nucleotides align to TRBD2. The junction had 3 bases not matched to a gene; V was cut back by 3 bases and J by 4 bases. CDR3 length equals 15 residues. The germline gives CDR1 MNHEY, CDR2 SMNVEV (reference sequence).

This clone showed up just once. The chain links TRBV5-4 to TRBJ1-1; no definite D call. Germline V CDR1 and CDR2: SGHNT, YYREEE (reference sequence). The CDR3 covers 13 residues. Trimming took off 3 bases at V and 10 bases at J, with 16 bases between the two ends. DNA for the CDR3: TGTGCCAGCAGCTCCAACAGAGATACGTCAGCTTTCTTT. It is translated as CASSSNRDTSAFF.

The chain recombines TRBV5-6 with TRBJ1-2, with D possibly TRBD1 on 5 matching bases. The V and J ends lost 7 bases and 2 bases respectively, with 9 bases between them. Per germline, CDR1 SGHDT and CDR2 YYEEEE. The CDR3 contains 12 residues. The CDR3 region has the DNA TGTGCCAGCGGGGGACTCAACTATGGCTACACCTTC. As protein: CASGGLNYGYTF.

The rearrangement uses TRBV5-4 and TRBJ1-5; D perhaps matches TRBD1 (6 bases). Germline CDR1 SGHNT, CDR2 YYREEE (reference sequence). The CDR3 contains 16 residues. V shed 1 base and J shed 5 bases, with 16 bases lying between them. The CDR3 DNA reads TGTGCCAGCAGCTTGTGGGGGGGGGCAGTTGATCAGCCCCAGCATTTT. Translating it yields CASSLWGGAVDQPQHF.

V usage is TRBV5-6 and J usage is TRBJ1-5; D is unresolved. CDR1 is SGHDT, CDR2 YYEEEE, per germline. This CDR3 spans 15 amino acids. Trimming removed 0 bases at V and 4 bases at J, with 11 bases between. The DNA of the CDR3 is TGTGCCAGCAGCTTGGGGGCCCCCTTTAATCAGCCCCAGCATTTT. Protein sequence: CASSLGAPFNQPQHF.

This clone has only a few counts. The J gene is TRBJ2-7, the V gene TRBV30, with D possibly TRBD2 on 6 matching bases. The CDR3 loop spans 14 amino acids. Trimming pared 0 bases from V and 3 bases from J, leaving 12 bases between. Germline V lookup: CDR1 GTSNPN, CDR2 SVGIG (reference sequence). CDR3 sequence reads: CAWSVRLDGYEQYF. DNA for the CDR3: TGTGCCTGGAGTGTAAGACTAGACGGCTACGAGCAGTACTTC. Combining the CDR3 with reference TRBV30 and TRBJ2-7 gives the whole variable domain SQTIHQWPATLVQPVGSPLSLECTVEGTSNPNLYWYRQAAGRGLQLLFYSVGIGQISSEVPQNLSASRPQDRQFILSSKKLLLSDSGFYLCAWSVRLDGYEQYFGPGTRLTVT.

This clone showed up just once. The V gene is TRBV28, the J gene TRBJ2-3; tentative D call: TRBD1 (5 bases). V was shortened by 4 bases and J by 6 bases, with 14 bases between the two germline ends. CDR1 is MDHEN, CDR2 SYDVKM, per germline. This CDR3 spans 14 amino acids. CDR3: CASSSYTKGDTQYF. As DNA, the CDR3 is TGTGCCAGCAGTTCTTACACAAAGGGGGATACGCAGTATTTT.

The chain carries TRBV2 and TRBJ2-7; 7 nucleotides agree with TRBD1. The CDR3 extends over 15 amino acids. Germline V gives CDR1 SNHLY, CDR2 FYNNEI. V lost 6 bases, J lost 1 base, and 9 bases stayed unmatched. The CDR3 region has the DNA TGTGCCAGCAGCGGCGAGAGGGGGCGATCCTACGAGCAGTACTTC. This codes for CASSGERGRSYEQYF.

The J gene is TRBJ2-1, the V gene TRBV9; D ambiguous. CDR3 length equals 14 residues. CDR1 and CDR2 (germline): SGDLS, YYNGEE. Trimming removed 1 base from V and 9 bases from J, with 14 bases in between. The CDR3 sequence is CASSVWPHQSEQFF. For the CDR3, the DNA is TGTGCCAGCAGCGTATGGCCCCACCAAAGTGAGCAGTTCTTC.

The rearrangement uses TRBV11-3 and TRBJ2-3; D is perhaps TRBD2 (6 bases). The germline V gene encodes CDR1 SGHNT and CDR2 YENEEA. Trimming stripped 0 bases from V and 2 bases from J, with 9 bases between. The CDR3 consists of 15 residues. The CDR3 loop reads CASSLDGGITDTQYF. CDR3 nucleotides: TGTGCCAGCAGCTTAGACGGGGGTATCACAGATACGCAGTATTTT.

V is TRBV9 and J is TRBJ1-1; D unresolved. Trimming left V 0 bases short and J 2 bases short, with 8 bases between. CDR1 and CDR2 from the germline V gene are SGDLS and YYNGEE. The CDR3 has 14 residues. DNA for the CDR3: TGTGCCAGCAGCGTAGACCCAGTTAACACTGAAGCTTTCTTT. It encodes CASSVDPVNTEAFF.

The V and J genes are TRBV28 and TRBJ1-2; 9 nucleotides align to TRBD1. Germline V CDR1 and CDR2: MDHEN, SYDVKM. This CDR3 is 14 amino acids long. With V trimmed by 4 bases and J by 7 bases, 7 bases remained unmatched. In nucleotides, the CDR3 is TGTGCCAGCAGTTCGCCGGGACAGGGCTCTGGCTACACCTTC. Translated, it gives CASSSPGQGSGYTF.

The chain carries TRBV4-3 and TRBJ2-7; TRBD1 agrees at 9 bases. CDR3 length equals 15 residues. V shed 0 bases and J 4 bases; nucleotides not matched to a gene: 4. Germline CDR1 reads LGHNA; CDR2 reads YSLEER. The CDR3 nucleotides are TGCGCCAGCAGCCAAGAACAGGGGGCAAGTTACGAGCAGTACTTC. It specifies CASSQEQGASYEQYF.

The chain is built from TRBV27 and TRBJ2-7; 10 nucleotides line up with TRBD2. This CDR3 is 15 amino acids long. With V trimmed by 0 bases and J by 6 bases, 5 bases remained unmatched. Germline assignment: CDR1 MNHEY and CDR2 SMNVEV (reference sequence). CDR3 nucleotides: TGTGCCAGCAGTTTATCGCGGCTAGCGGGAGCCGAGCAGTACTTC. Translation: CASSLSRLAGAEQYF.

This clone was picked up many times. The chain is built from TRBV2 and TRBJ1-5; weak D call: TRBD1 (6 bases). The CDR3 extends over 16 amino acids. Germline loops: CDR1 SNHLY, CDR2 FYNNEI. V lost 6 bases and J 2 bases, leaving 17 bases between the germline ends. The CDR3 spells CASRRDTGAGNQPQHF. CDR3 nucleotide sequence: TGTGCCAGCAGGAGGGACACAGGAGCGGGCAATCAGCCCCAGCATTTT.

The V and J genes are TRBV7-9 and TRBJ2-5; 7 bases map to TRBD1. The V segment lost 5 bases and the J segment 1 base; nucleotides outside the gene matches: 4. The germline CDR1 and CDR2 sequences are SEHNR and FQNEAQ (reference sequence). The length of the CDR3 is 14 residues. The CDR3: CASSRDRSQETQYF. For the CDR3, the DNA is TGTGCCAGCAGCCGGGACAGATCCCAAGAGACCCAGTACTTC.

The chain recombines TRBV5-1 with TRBJ2-7, with 11 bases lining up with TRBD2. The CDR3 runs 15 residues. V gave up 7 bases and J gave up 4 bases; unmatched junction bases: 10. Germline-derived CDR1 and CDR2 are SGHRS and YFSETQ. The CDR3 sequence is CASQTASGRRYEQYF. The CDR3 DNA follows: TGCGCCAGCCAAACCGCTAGCGGGAGGCGGTACGAGCAGTACTTC.

This chain joins TRBV6-6 and TRBJ2-2; 9 bases agree with TRBD1. Germline trimming cut 6 bases from V and 11 bases from J; bases unmatched to any gene: 10. This CDR3 is built from 14 residues. Germline CDR1 and CDR2: MNHNY and SVGAGI (reference sequence). In DNA, the CDR3 is TGTGCCAGCAGCCACCGGGACAGGGTATCCGAGCTGTTTTTT. This gives the protein CASSHRDRVSELFF.

The chain joins TRBV19 to TRBJ1-1; 12 nucleotides match TRBD1. The germline V gene encodes CDR1 LNHDA and CDR2 SQIVND (reference sequence). V shed 3 bases, J shed 4 bases, and the junction held 9 bases outside the gene matches. CDR3 length: 17 amino acids. CDR3 DNA sequence: TGTGCCAGTAGTATTGGGGACAGGGGGCTCGTCGGCACTGAAGCTTTCTTT. This encodes CASSIGDRGLVGTEAFF.

This clone was seen a few times. The V call is TRBV6-1, the J call TRBJ2-7; D may be TRBD2 (6 bases). V was cut by 9 bases and J by 0 bases, with 15 bases left in between. Per the germline V gene, CDR1 is MNHNS and CDR2 is SASEGT. CDR3 size: 14 residues. In DNA, the CDR3 is TGTGCCAGTCGTATCTCTAGCGTCTCCTACGAGCAGTACTTC. It specifies CASRISSVSYEQYF.

The chain couples TRBV27 to TRBJ2-4; D is perhaps TRBD1 (5 bases). This CDR3 is 15 amino acids long. Per germline, CDR1 MNHEY and CDR2 SMNVEV (reference sequence). The V end was cut by 6 bases, the J end by 0 bases, with 12 bases between. CDR3 amino acids: CASSMAGKAKNIQYF. DNA for the CDR3: TGTGCCAGCAGCATGGCAGGGAAAGCCAAAAACATTCAGTACTTC.

This chain uses TRBV4-2 with TRBJ1-5; D is possibly TRBD1 (5 bases). Germline CDR1 reads LGHNA; CDR2 reads YNFKEQ. The CDR3 is 17 residues long. Deletions cut 3 bases from V and 1 base from J, with 16 bases between. The CDR3 bases are TGTGCCAGCAGCCATCCTGGGGGGAGGGGAAGCAATCAGCCCCAGCATTTT. The encoded protein is CASSHPGGRGSNQPQHF.

The V call is TRBV7-9, the J call TRBJ1-1; 7 bases line up with TRBD1. There are 17 residues in the CDR3. The germline gives CDR1 SEHNR, CDR2 FQNEAQ (reference sequence). With 4 bases clipped from V and 3 bases from J, the junction kept 14 bases outside the gene matches. For the CDR3, the DNA is TGTGCCAGCAGCTCAGGGGGGCTCTGGGGGCACGACACTGAAGCTTTCTTT. This encodes CASSSGGLWGHDTEAFF.